The 16 T cell receptor beta chains below all came from one sample that was sequenced in a study of shared clonotypes between healthy human individuals. Naive CD8 isolation took CD45RO-negative cells positively selected for CCR7 and excluded terminally differentiated effector memory CD45RA+ cells. The assay was immunoSEQ multiplex PCR, and TCRdb's table has in-frame clones only and misses some. The sample lists approximately 1.9 million clones, about 94% occurring once. Sequenced: naive CD8+ T cells from PBMCs. These receptors were collected from a man aged 18-30 years in good health. Some clones in this sample may be carry-over from other donors' samples.

This chain uses TRBV7-3 with TRBJ2-1, with D perhaps matching TRBD2 (5 bases). Trimming removed 0 bases from V and 8 bases from J, with 14 bases in between. CDR3 length: 15 amino acids. CDR1 SGHTA and CDR2 FQGTGA come from the germline V gene. The CDR3 sequence is CASSLTSAPRDEQFF. CDR3 nucleotides: TGTGCCAGCAGCTTAACTAGCGCCCCACGTGATGAGCAGTTCTTC.

The V gene is TRBV27, the J gene TRBJ2-6; D gene ambiguous. The V gene's germline CDR1 is MNHEY and CDR2 SMNVEV (reference sequence). The CDR3 is 19 amino acids. The V end was cut by 3 bases, the J end by 0 bases, with 18 bases between. The CDR3 here is CASSFRPEGILSGANVLTF. CDR3 sequence (DNA): TGTGCCAGCAGTTTCCGGCCGGAAGGGATACTCTCTGGGGCCAACGTCCTGACTTTC.

The table lists this clone with a count of one. The CDR3 loop is CASSQDFAERAYEQYF. CDR3 nucleotides: TGTGCCAGCAGCCAAGATTTTGCGGAGCGAGCCTACGAGCAGTACTTC. The rearrangement joins TRBV4-2 to TRBJ2-7; D not certain. This CDR3 is built from 16 residues. Trimming removed 0 bases from V and 2 bases from J, with 14 bases in between. Germline-derived CDR1 and CDR2 are LGHNA and YNFKEQ.

The V and J genes are TRBV28 and TRBJ2-3; D is perhaps TRBD2 (5 bases). Germline assignment: CDR1 MDHEN and CDR2 SYDVKM. Trimming took off 2 bases at V and 5 bases at J, with 11 bases between the two ends. The CDR3 has 14 amino acids. CDR3 amino acids: CASSLRGSVDTQYF. The CDR3 nucleotides are TGTGCCAGCAGTTTACGAGGGAGTGTAGATACGCAGTATTTT.

The rearrangement uses TRBV6-6 and TRBJ1-1; D remains unclear. Germline V gene lookup returns CDR1 MNHNY and CDR2 SVGAGI (reference sequence). CDR3 size: 11 residues. Between the trimmed V and J ends, which lost 2 bases and 8 bases, there was a span of 6 bases. The CDR3 DNA sequence: TGTGCCAGCAGTTACGGTTGGGAAGCTTTCTTT. Its translation is CASSYGWEAFF.

The V and J genes are TRBV6-5 and TRBJ2-1, with 7 bases fitting TRBD2. The germline V gene has CDR1 MNHEY and CDR2 SVGAGI. V was pared by 4 bases and J by 2 bases, with 5 bases of the junction left unmatched. The CDR3 totals 15 residues. CDR3 bases: TGTGCCAGCAGTTTGGGGGGGAACCCCTACAATGAGCAGTTCTTC. Its protein product is CASSLGGNPYNEQFF.

The CDR3 protein is CASNPSGSSYNEQFF. Here the CDR3 DNA reads TGTGCCAGCAACCCGAGTGGGAGCTCCTACAATGAGCAGTTCTTC. The chain combines TRBV2 with TRBJ2-1, with D possibly TRBD2 on 5 matching bases. The CDR3 is 15 amino acids. The germline V gene encodes CDR1 SNHLY and CDR2 FYNNEI. Trimming cost V 7 bases and J 0 bases, with 13 bases left between them.

V is TRBV7-2 and J is TRBJ2-5; D remains unclear. Trimming stripped 5 bases from V and 5 bases from J, with 12 bases between. Germline V gene data show CDR1 as SGHTA and CDR2 as FQGNSA. This CDR3 is built from 13 residues. The chain's CDR3 is CASSPLPWETQYF. The CDR3, as DNA: TGTGCCAGCAGCCCTCTCCCTTGGGAGACCCAGTACTTC.

V and J are TRBV19 and TRBJ1-2; D is unclear. CDR1 is LNHDA and CDR2 is SQIVND in the germline V gene (reference sequence). Trimming shortened V by 6 bases and J by 3 bases, and 11 bases separated the two germline ends. The CDR3 is 13 residues long. This chain's CDR3 is CASRGWSHYGYTF. DNA for the CDR3: TGTGCCAGTAGGGGCTGGAGTCACTATGGCTACACCTTC.

The chain joins TRBV19 to TRBJ2-7, with 8 bases matching TRBD2. The germline V gene encodes CDR1 LNHDA and CDR2 SQIVND (reference sequence). The CDR3 is 15 residues long. J was trimmed by 2 bases and V by 4 bases; bases with no gene match: 7. DNA of the CDR3: TGTGCCAGTAGTACCCCTACTAGCGGAACCTACGAGCAGTACTTC. Encoded protein: CASSTPTSGTYEQYF.

The V and J genes are TRBV27 and TRBJ2-7, with 8 bases fitting TRBD1. Looked up from germline, CDR1 is MNHEY and CDR2 is SMNVEV (reference sequence). The CDR3 loop spans 15 amino acids. Unmatched junction bases numbered 9, after V lost 5 bases and J lost 3 bases. CDR3 DNA: TGTGCCAGCAGTCCTCGACAGGGGCTTGTCTACGAGCAGTACTTC. Translation: CASSPRQGLVYEQYF.

The V and J genes are TRBV11-2 and TRBJ2-1; 12 bases agree with TRBD2. CDR1 SGHAT and CDR2 FQNNGV come from the germline V gene. The CDR3 contains 19 residues. The junction had 8 bases not matched to a gene; V was cut back by 0 bases and J by 2 bases. The CDR3 region has the DNA TGTGCCAGCAGCTTAGAAGGACTAGCGGGATCCTCAACCTACAATGAGCAGTTCTTC. Amino acids: CASSLEGLAGSSTYNEQFF.

This clone appeared a single time. V and J are TRBV28 and TRBJ2-2; D ambiguous. Germline V CDR1 and CDR2: MDHEN, SYDVKM. The length of the CDR3 is 14 residues. V lost 3 bases, J lost 5 bases, and 10 bases lay in between. This chain's CDR3 is CASSFMSTTGELFF. In nucleotides, the CDR3 is TGTGCCAGCAGTTTCATGTCGACGACCGGGGAGCTGTTTTTT.

The sample holds one count of this clone. The chain joins TRBV7-9 to TRBJ2-5; unclear D gene. The CDR3 sequence is 15 residues long. The germline V gene has CDR1 SEHNR and CDR2 FQNEAQ (reference sequence). V gave up 5 bases and J gave up 2 bases, with 15 bases separating them. The CDR3 here is CASSPIAVGQETQYF. The CDR3 region has the DNA TGTGCCAGCAGCCCCATCGCGGTAGGGCAAGAGACCCAGTACTTC.

This CDR3 is CASSYRDSLNTEAFF. CDR3 coding DNA: TGTGCCAGCAGTTACCGGGACAGCCTGAACACTGAAGCTTTCTTT. The chain combines TRBV6-6 with TRBJ1-1; 7 positions match TRBD1. Germline trimming cut 2 bases from V and 0 bases from J; bases unmatched to any gene: 3. The CDR3 totals 15 residues. Germline CDR1 is MNHNY and CDR2 is SVGAGI (reference sequence).

The rearrangement uses TRBV5-1 and TRBJ2-1; 8 bases fit TRBD2. The CDR3 sequence is 17 residues long. V dropped 0 bases and J dropped 4; count of bases not matched to a gene: 9. Looked up from germline, CDR1 is SGHRS and CDR2 is YFSETQ. CDR3 amino acids: CASSLARTSPVYNEQFF. In DNA, the CDR3 is TGCGCCAGCAGCTTGGCCCGGACTAGCCCCGTATACAATGAGCAGTTCTTC. Full variable domain (missing parts from reference TRBV5-1 and TRBJ2-1): KAGVTQTPRYLIKTRGQQVTLSCSPISGHRSVSWYQQTPGQGLQFLFEYFSETQRNKGNFPGRFSGRQFSNSRSEMNVSTLELGDSALYLCASSLARTSPVYNEQFFGPGTRLTVL.